The 24 T cell receptor beta chains given below trace back to one sample, sequenced in a study of shared clonotypes between healthy human individuals. The assay was immunoSEQ multiplex PCR, and TCRdb's table has in-frame clones only and misses some. The sample carries 2 million to 3 million clones, 93% recorded once. The sequencing input was naive CD4+ T cells from PBMCs. Sample subset: CD45RA+ positively selected. The receptor set was obtained from a man younger than 30 in good health. Some clones in this sample may be carry-over from other donors' samples.

The chain recombines TRBV7-9 with TRBJ1-1, with 9 nucleotides matching TRBD1. The CDR3 runs 17 residues. Germline CDR1 is SEHNR and CDR2 is FQNEAQ (reference sequence). The ends lost 4 bases at V and 5 bases at J; junction bases unmatched: 14. The CDR3 region has the DNA TGTGCCAGCAGCTCGTACAGGGGGCGCGAATTGCGTACTGAAGCTTTCTTT. Amino acids: CASSSYRGRELRTEAFF.

V is TRBV6-1 and J is TRBJ2-7; D is unresolved. Germline CDR1 reads MNHNS; CDR2 reads SASEGT. The CDR3 is made up of 13 amino acids. V lost 3 bases and J 3 bases, leaving 9 bases between the germline ends. CDR3 in amino acids: CASSDPVLYEQYF. The DNA of the CDR3 is TGTGCCAGCAGTGACCCTGTCCTCTACGAGCAGTACTTC.

The rearrangement uses TRBV7-8 and TRBJ2-7; 8 bases are shared with TRBD1. The CDR3 runs 13 residues. Trimming cost V 4 bases and J 6 bases; bases outside gene matches: 5. In germline, CDR1 is SGHVS, CDR2 FQNEAQ. The CDR3 is CASSSVDRGEQYF. Written as DNA, the CDR3 is TGTGCCAGCAGCTCTGTCGACAGGGGCGAGCAGTACTTC.

This chain joins TRBV2 and TRBJ2-1; 12 bases are a match to TRBD2. The CDR3 runs 15 residues. Germline trimming cut 7 bases from V and 7 bases from J; bases unmatched to any gene: 8. Looked up from germline, CDR1 is SNHLY and CDR2 is FYNNEI. CDR3 bases: TGTGCCAGCAAGCTCCTAGCGGGAGGGTGGAATGAGCAGTTCTTC. This translates into CASKLLAGGWNEQFF. Full variable domain (remainder filled in from reference TRBV2 and TRBJ2-1): EPEVTQTPSHQVTQMGQEVILRCVPISNHLYFYWYRQILGQKVEFLVSFYNNEISEKSEIFDDQFSVERPDGSNFTLKIRSTKLEDSAMYFCASKLLAGGWNEQFFGPGTRLTVL.

The chain uses TRBV6-5 and TRBJ2-7, with D perhaps matching TRBD2 (7 bases). Germline CDR1 MNHEY, CDR2 SVGAGI. The CDR3 sequence is 15 residues long. With 7 bases removed from V and 2 bases from J, the gap between germline ends came to 18 bases. The CDR3 reads CASTQGLAAPYEQYF. DNA of the CDR3: TGTGCCAGCACCCAGGGGCTAGCGGCGCCCTACGAGCAGTACTTC.

The gene calls are TRBV5-1 and TRBJ2-7; 13 nucleotides line up with TRBD2. The germline V gene has CDR1 SGHRS and CDR2 YFSETQ. The CDR3 loop spans 15 amino acids. V was pared by 4 bases and J by 5 bases, with 6 bases of the junction left unmatched. The CDR3 sequence: CASSKLAGGPHEQYF. The CDR3, as DNA: TGCGCCAGCAGCAAACTAGCGGGAGGGCCCCACGAGCAGTACTTC.

This rearrangement joins TRBV11-1 to TRBJ2-3; TRBD2 matches at 11 bases. V was pared by 2 bases and J by 1 base, with 5 bases of the junction left unmatched. The V gene's germline CDR1 is SGHAT and CDR2 FQDESV (reference sequence). The CDR3 is 17 residues long. The CDR3 loop is CASSLYSGRAGTDTQYF. In nucleotides, the CDR3 is TGTGCCAGCAGCTTATATAGCGGGAGGGCCGGCACAGATACGCAGTATTTT.

This chain's CDR3 is CASSGGTGELFF. The CDR3 DNA follows: TGTGCCAGCAGTGGAGGGACCGGGGAGCTGTTTTTT. The chain combines TRBV5-4 with TRBJ2-2; possibly TRBD2 for D (6 bases). Germline-derived CDR1 and CDR2 are SGHNT and YYREEE (reference sequence). CDR3 size: 12 residues. V gave up 5 bases and J gave up 5 bases, with 7 bases separating them.

V is TRBV11-2 and J is TRBJ2-1; 8 bases match TRBD2. The CDR3 contains 16 residues. Per the germline V gene, CDR1 is SGHAT and CDR2 is FQNNGV. After removal of 5 bases from V and 4 bases from J, the junction contained 10 bases not matched to a gene. This chain's CDR3 is CASSERRTSSYNEQFF. In nucleotides, the CDR3 is TGTGCCAGCAGCGAACGCAGGACTAGCAGTTACAATGAGCAGTTCTTC.

The chain has TRBV19 and TRBJ1-1; no firm D call. With 1 base removed from V and 0 bases from J, the gap between germline ends came to 15 bases. Per germline, CDR1 LNHDA and CDR2 SQIVND (reference sequence). The CDR3 is 17 amino acids. The chain's CDR3 is CASSIATSGSMNTEAFF. The CDR3 nucleotides are TGTGCCAGTAGTATAGCCACCTCCGGATCCATGAACACTGAAGCTTTCTTT.

On this clone itself: The junction departs from germline at one end; a sequencing error may be responsible. J is TRBJ2-7 and V is TRBV7-9; D is perhaps TRBD1 or TRBD2 (5 bases each). The CDR3 is 10 amino acids. CDR1 SEHNR and CDR2 FQNEAQ come from the germline V gene (reference sequence). CDR3 bases: TGTGCCAGCAGTACAGCCGGGACGGACTTC. The encoded protein is CASSTAGTDF.

In regard to this clone: Other DNA sequences of this sample code for an identical CDR3. Here the CDR3 DNA reads TGTGCCAGCAGTCTTAGCGGAGGGGGCTACAATGAGCAGTTCTTC. It encodes CASSLSGGGYNEQFF. The V gene is TRBV2, the J gene TRBJ2-1, with D perhaps assigned TRBD1 or TRBD2 (6 bases each). The CDR3 totals 15 residues. The germline V gene encodes CDR1 SNHLY and CDR2 FYNNEI. V was pared by 5 bases and J by 3 bases, with 14 bases between.

The chain uses TRBV13 and TRBJ2-5; 7 bases match TRBD2. The J call may be faulty, since TRBJ2-7 better matches the DNA end. Germline V gene lookup returns CDR1 PRHDT and CDR2 FYEKMQ (reference sequence). The CDR3 is made up of 12 amino acids. The CDR3: CASSLSGGEQYF. CDR3 bases: TGTGCCAGCAGCTTGTCGGGAGGCGAGCAGTACTTC.

This chain connects TRBV2 to TRBJ2-7; 10 bases fit TRBD1. The CDR3 loop spans 12 amino acids. The V segment lost 6 bases and the J segment 5 bases; nucleotides outside the gene matches: 1. CDR1 is SNHLY and CDR2 is FYNNEI in the germline V gene. Written as DNA, the CDR3 is TGTGCCAGCAGGGACAGGGGGAACGAGCAGTACTTC. Protein: CASRDRGNEQYF.

The chain combines TRBV4-3 with TRBJ1-1; D gene ambiguous. This CDR3 spans 13 amino acids. CDR1 is LGHNA, CDR2 YSLEER, per germline. V dropped 5 bases and J dropped 8 bases, with 15 bases sitting between them. CDR3 region: CASSSQEGAEAFF. Here the CDR3 DNA reads TGCGCCAGCAGCTCCCAAGAAGGTGCCGAAGCTTTCTTT.

V usage is TRBV21-1 and J usage is TRBJ2-7; the table's D call of TRBD2 was not tested on the DNA. TRBV21-1 corresponds to a pseudogene. The CDR3 is 19 residues long. DNA of the CDR3: TGTGCCAGCAGCAAGAAAACCGGGACTAGCTTCCCGAGGGATTACGAGCAGTACTTC. This codes for CASSKKTGTSFPRDYEQYF.

The chain joins TRBV6-4 to TRBJ2-1; D is perhaps TRBD2 (6 bases). Germline lookup yields CDR1 MRHNA and CDR2 SNTAGT. This CDR3 has 13 residues. V lost 3 bases and J 8 bases, leaving 11 bases between the germline ends. CDR3 in amino acids: CASSDSTSYEQFF. In nucleotides, the CDR3 is TGTGCCAGCAGTGATAGTACTAGCTATGAGCAGTTCTTC.

The rearrangement uses TRBV27 and TRBJ2-2; D uncertain. The CDR3 length is 14 residues. The ends were cut back, 6 bases at V and 4 bases at J, with 12 bases in the middle. Looked up from germline, CDR1 is MNHEY and CDR2 is SMNVEV (reference sequence). The CDR3 protein is CASRPQSLTGELFF. As DNA, the CDR3 is TGTGCCAGCAGGCCCCAATCCCTCACCGGGGAGCTGTTTTTT.

The V and J genes are TRBV27 and TRBJ1-5; 9 nucleotides align to TRBD1. This CDR3 contains 15 residues. V shed 6 bases, J shed 2 bases, and the junction held 5 bases outside the gene matches. Looked up from germline, CDR1 is MNHEY and CDR2 is SMNVEV (reference sequence). CDR3 nucleotide sequence: TGTGCCAGCAGAACGAGACAGGGGGGCAATCAGCCCCAGCATTTT. Its translation is CASRTRQGGNQPQHF.

The rearrangement links TRBV5-1 to TRBJ1-1, with 8 nucleotides matching TRBD1. The V gene end was trimmed by 0 bases and the J gene end by 11 bases; junction bases not matched to a gene: 9. In germline, CDR1 is SGHRS, CDR2 YFSETQ. This CDR3 is 14 amino acids long. CDR3 amino acids: CASSLGTGQGIAFF. In nucleotides, the CDR3 is TGCGCCAGCAGCTTGGGAACCGGACAGGGTATTGCTTTCTTT.

The chain employs TRBV29-1 and TRBJ2-1, with D unresolved. With 4 bases removed from V and 5 bases from J, the gap between germline ends came to 18 bases. The CDR3 extends over 15 amino acids. CDR1 and CDR2 (germline): SQVTM, ANQGSEA. CDR3 bases: TGCAGCGTTGGGAATCGGTATACAGCAGACAATGAGCAGTTCTTC. This encodes CSVGNRYTADNEQFF.

This chain connects TRBV7-9 to TRBJ2-7, with 7 bases matching TRBD2. Germline V CDR1 and CDR2: SEHNR, FQNEAQ (reference sequence). CDR3 length: 14 residues. V was pared by 3 bases and J by 3 bases, with 5 bases of the junction left unmatched. The CDR3 coding sequence is TGTGCCAGCAGCTTCCGACTAGCTGGCTACGAGCAGTACTTC. This translates into CASSFRLAGYEQYF.

This clone was recorded once. The V and J genes are TRBV5-1 and TRBJ1-2; D not certain. The germline CDR1 and CDR2 sequences are SGHRS and YFSETQ. The CDR3 is 17 residues long. V lost 0 bases to trimming and J lost 0 bases, with 15 bases between them. For the CDR3, the DNA is TGCGCCAGCAGCTTGGACGGACCTAGATTTACTAACTATGGCTACACCTTC. Amino acid sequence: CASSLDGPRFTNYGYTF.

The chain uses TRBV7-2 and TRBJ2-7; 7 positions agree with TRBD2. The CDR3 covers 14 residues. Germline CDR1 is SGHTA and CDR2 is FQGNSA. V trimming: 3 bases; J trimming: 1 base; junction bases outside the gene matches: 3. The CDR3 region is CASSFSGASYEQYF. CDR3 nucleotides: TGTGCCAGCAGCTTCAGCGGGGCTTCCTACGAGCAGTACTTC.